The clone carrying this T cell receptor (beta chain) has a handful of counts. As yet, its antigen is unknown. The data were taken from a study of regulatory T cells in long-lasting Graves disease. General study points: Patients with persistent Graves' had lower TCR diversity than newly diagnosed patients.

With iRepertoire HTBI primers and Arm-PCR of CDR3 regions, TCR beta libraries were built. TCRdb re-derived calls from the multiplex PCR reads in MiXCR, one entry per CDR3 protein. Of about 560,000 distinct CDR3 sequences in the sample, roughly 15% are singletons; the top ten hold around 11%. This CDR3 has 12 amino acids. The V end lost 5 bases, the J end lost 16 bases, and 18 bases lay between the germline ends. Germline-derived CDR1 and CDR2 are SGHRS and YFSETQ. Time point meaning: newly diagnosed GD, antithyroid drugs for less than 3 months. From PBMCs, RNA was extracted and then used to make the TCR library. In addition, the sample was reused for a study of T cells in Graves' hyperthyroidism and ophthalmopathy.

The material was peripheral blood mononuclear cells (PBMCs), obtained at new diagnosis, from a patient treated with antithyroid drugs. The source is a young man with Graves disease. The chain employs TRBV5-1 and TRBJ1-4, with a possible D match to TRBD1 (6 bases). CDR3 sequence: CASRPDSGGRFF. The CDR3 coding sequence is TGCGCCAGCAGACCCGATTCGGGGGGCAGGTTTTTT.